The T cell receptor (beta chain) described here comes from a study of beta chain features in type 1 diabetes. Sequenced material consisted of expressed TCRB transcripts (all of the isolated RNA was reverse transcribed). This table comes from immunoSEQ multiplex PCR, and its TCRdb copy is limited to in-frame clones, with some not included. The sample has 20,000 to 30,000 clones, around 68% seen once. Study-level findings and limits: Among patients with Type 1 diabetes, TCRB CDR3s were moderately but significantly shorter in every one of the four CD4+ subsets.

With regard to this clone: Its specificity is not known.

After removal of 4 bases from V and 7 bases from J, the junction contained 2 bases not matched to a gene. Germline V gene sequence: CDR1 SGHRS, CDR2 YFSETQ. This CDR3 region has 12 residues. The sample comprised Tregs from blood. The receptor's source is a man between 18 and 35 years old with type 1 diabetes. The gene calls are TRBV5-1 and TRBJ2-1, with 7 nucleotides matching TRBD2. CDR3 region: CASSLSGNEQFF. The CDR3 bases are TGCGCCAGCAGCCTTAGCGGGAATGAGCAGTTCTTC.